The 19 T cell receptor beta chains given below trace back to one sample, sequenced in a study of blood T cell repertoires in COVID-19. Sequencing was performed with immunoSEQ multiplex PCR; in TCRdb, only in-frame clones are kept and a portion is missing. Among about 42,000 clones listed, roughly 93% were seen once. The sequencing input was peripheral blood. These receptors all come from a man aged 50 to 60 with active COVID-19.

The rearrangement links TRBV7-9 to TRBJ2-7; D may be TRBD2 (5 bases). Looked up from germline, CDR1 is SEHNR and CDR2 is FQNEAQ (reference sequence). The V and J ends lost 3 bases and 6 bases respectively, with 18 bases between them. This CDR3 is 15 amino acids long. In nucleotides, the CDR3 is TGTGCCAGCAGCTTCGACGTGGGAGTCGTTTCCGAGCAGTACTTC. This sequence encodes CASSFDVGVVSEQYF.

This rearrangement joins TRBV19 to TRBJ1-2; 9 bases match TRBD1. Germline CDR1 LNHDA, CDR2 SQIVND (reference sequence). CDR3 length: 14 amino acids. The V segment lost 9 bases and the J segment 6 bases; nucleotides outside the gene matches: 11. The CDR3 reads CASRGQGKTDGYTF. The DNA of the CDR3 is TGTGCCAGCAGGGGACAGGGAAAAACGGATGGCTACACCTTC.

This chain joins TRBV23-1 and TRBJ1-2, with 8 bases identical to TRBD1. TRBV23-1 is treated as an ORF (open reading frame) with a function not yet certain. This CDR3 spans 14 amino acids. With V trimmed by 4 bases and J by 3 bases, 4 bases remained unmatched. CDR3 nucleotide sequence: TGCGCCAGCAGTCTCACAGGGGGTTACTATGGCTACACCTTC. Translated, it gives CASSLTGGYYGYTF.

In its sample, this clone was seen once. The chain recombines TRBV27 with TRBJ2-7; the match to TRBD2 covers 8 bases. The length of the CDR3 is 16 residues. CDR1 is MNHEY, CDR2 SMNVEV, per germline (reference sequence). J was trimmed by 2 bases and V by 3 bases; bases with no gene match: 9. The CDR3 protein is CASSFRQRERTYEQYF. The CDR3, as DNA: TGTGCCAGCAGTTTCCGCCAGCGGGAGCGGACCTACGAGCAGTACTTC.

The CDR3 DNA reads as TGTGCCAGCAGCTTGGGGACAGGGGGATATTTAGCTTTCTTT. It is translated as CASSLGTGGYLAFF. The chain couples TRBV5-6 to TRBJ1-1, with TRBD1 identical over 10 bases. This CDR3 is 14 amino acids long. Trimming removed 0 bases from V and 10 bases from J; junction bases left unmatched: 6. Per the germline V gene, CDR1 is SGHDT and CDR2 is YYEEEE.

V gene TRBV7-2 combines with J gene TRBJ2-7, with D tentatively TRBD1 (6 bases). CDR3 length equals 12 residues. V lost 5 bases and J 4 bases, leaving 9 bases between the germline ends. Germline V lookup: CDR1 SGHTA, CDR2 FQGNSA. CDR3 nucleotide sequence: TGTGCCAGCAGCAGAACAGGGTACGAGCAGTACTTC. This sequence encodes CASSRTGYEQYF.

This clone has just one count. V and J are TRBV10-3 and TRBJ1-5, with TRBD1 identical over 8 bases. Trimming removed 7 bases from V and 5 bases from J; junction bases left unmatched: 4. The length of the CDR3 is 13 residues. Germline CDR1 and CDR2: ENHRY and SYGVKD. The chain's CDR3 is CAIKDREHQPQHF. CDR3 DNA sequence: TGTGCCATCAAGGACAGGGAGCATCAGCCCCAGCATTTT.

The chain carries TRBV5-1 and TRBJ1-4; the match to TRBD1 covers 8 bases. The germline gives CDR1 SGHRS, CDR2 YFSETQ. The CDR3 has 14 amino acids. The V gene end was trimmed by 4 bases and the J gene end by 7 bases; junction bases not matched to a gene: 6. In DNA form, the CDR3 reads TGCGCCAGCAGCCAGACAGGGGAGGGTGAAAAACTGTTTTTT. Encoded protein: CASSQTGEGEKLFF.

This sequence joins TRBV28 and TRBJ1-1; D might be TRBD1 (6 bases). The germline gives CDR1 MDHEN, CDR2 SYDVKM. The CDR3 has 15 amino acids. The V end lost 3 bases, the J end lost 7 bases, and 18 bases lay between the germline ends. Here the CDR3 DNA reads TGTGCCAGCAGTTTGATTCGGGGGGCGCATGTTGAAGCTTTCTTT. Its protein is CASSLIRGAHVEAFF.

The V gene is TRBV6-5, the J gene TRBJ2-3, with D maybe TRBD2 (6 bases). Per the germline V gene, CDR1 is MNHEY and CDR2 is SVGAGI. This CDR3 is 14 amino acids long. The V end was cut by 6 bases, the J end by 1 base, with 11 bases between. The chain's CDR3 is CASSVSGRTDTQYF. The CDR3 region has the DNA TGTGCCAGCAGCGTTAGCGGTCGCACAGATACGCAGTATTTT.

Only one count was recorded for this clone. The chain employs TRBV11-2 and TRBJ2-5; D is undetermined. Per the germline V gene, CDR1 is SGHAT and CDR2 is FQNNGV. The CDR3 runs 15 residues. The germline V and J ends were trimmed by 1 base and 5 bases, with 14 bases remaining between them. The DNA for the CDR3 is TGTGCCAGCAGCTTAGCCACCCCGGGTCTGGAGACCCAGTACTTC. Protein product: CASSLATPGLETQYF.

The chain couples TRBV28 to TRBJ2-7; 9 positions agree with TRBD1. The CDR3 sequence is 15 residues long. Germline loops: CDR1 MDHEN, CDR2 SYDVKM. V trimming: 5 bases; J trimming: 3 bases; junction bases outside the gene matches: 8. CDR3 DNA: TGTGCCAGCAGTCCCCAACAGGGGGCACACTACGAGCAGTACTTC. This gives the protein CASSPQQGAHYEQYF.

V and J are TRBV10-3 and TRBJ2-7, with D perhaps matching TRBD1 (6 bases). CDR3 length: 14 residues. Germline-derived CDR1 and CDR2 are ENHRY and SYGVKD. The V end was cut by 0 bases, the J end by 4 bases, with 10 bases between. This CDR3 reads CAISESKDRYEQYF. The CDR3 DNA reads as TGTGCCATCAGTGAGTCGAAGGACAGATACGAGCAGTACTTC.

The count of this clone is one. One junction end disagrees with the germline gene, perhaps due to a read error. The chain carries TRBV6-1 and TRBJ2-1; 12 bases are a match to TRBD2. Germline CDR1 is MNHNS and CDR2 is SASEGT. This CDR3 spans 20 amino acids. CDR3 sequence (DNA): TGTGCCAGCAGAGAAGCAGGACAGGGGACTAGCGGGTACTCCTACAATGAGCAGTTCTTC. The encoded protein is CASREAGQGTSGYSYNEQFF.

The chain combines TRBV30 with TRBJ1-2; D perhaps matches TRBD1 (6 bases). Trimming pared 2 bases from V and 4 bases from J, leaving 11 bases between. From germline, CDR1 is GTSNPN and CDR2 SVGIG (reference sequence). The CDR3 loop spans 13 amino acids. The chain's CDR3 is CAWSRGGGYGYTF. CDR3 coding DNA: TGTGCCTGGAGTCGGGGGGGCGGCTATGGCTACACCTTC.

The rearrangement links TRBV6-7 to TRBJ2-5; weak D call: TRBD1 (5 bases). TRBV6-7 falls under the ORF class, with uncertain function. Trimming stripped 2 bases from V and 1 base from J, with 11 bases between. The CDR3 contains 15 residues. Written as DNA, the CDR3 is TGTGCCAGCAGTTACGCACGGACACCCCAAGAGACCCAGTACTTC. Protein: CASSYARTPQETQYF.

The J gene is TRBJ1-5, the V gene TRBV28; TRBD1 is a possible D gene (6 bases). The CDR3 is 14 residues long. V was cut by 3 bases and J by 1 base, with 7 bases left in between. Germline V lookup: CDR1 MDHEN, CDR2 SYDVKM. This CDR3 reads CASSFGQSNQPQHF. CDR3 bases: TGTGCCAGCAGTTTTGGACAGAGCAATCAGCCCCAGCATTTT.

The genes are TRBV5-1 and TRBJ2-1; possibly TRBD1 for D (6 bases). The V gene lost 2 bases and the J gene lost 3 bases, with 9 bases spanning the gap. The V gene's germline CDR1 is SGHRS and CDR2 YFSETQ. The CDR3 contains 14 residues. In DNA form, the CDR3 reads TGCGCCAGCAGCTTAGGACAGAGCTACAATGAGCAGTTCTTC. It translates to CASSLGQSYNEQFF.

The genes are TRBV6-5 and TRBJ1-2; D is unclear. Trimming pared 10 bases from V and 6 bases from J, leaving 15 bases between. The CDR3 length is 12 residues. Germline CDR1 MNHEY, CDR2 SVGAGI. The CDR3 DNA reads TGTGCCACCTCCCGGGGTCAAAATGGCTACACCTTC. Protein product: CATSRGQNGYTF.